The clone carrying this TCR beta chain was picked up a small number of times. Antigen unknown. This CDR3 comprises 14 residues. Germline CDR1 reads MGHDK; CDR2 reads SYGVNS. J gave up 6 bases and V 1 base, and 6 bases lay outside the gene matches. Treatment meaning: randomized to nivolumab then ipilimumab (arm A) or the reverse (arm B). This record comes from a study of sequential checkpoint blockade in melanoma. Turning to the study itself: First-line arms were nivolumab then ipilimumab, or the reverse, randomized 1:1. TCRβ was sequenced from DNA of 90 or so pretreatment tumors. The study, taken as a whole, reports: Clinical benefit was about 30 times likelier when tumor T-cell fraction and clonality increased. T-cell fraction and clonality followed PD-L1 and CD8+ counts, not mutational load.

Profiled with immunoSEQ multiplex PCR; TCRdb holds only in-frame clones, not every one. The data show approximately 3,000 clones, roughly a fifth seen once. The origin of this receptor is a human donor with melanoma. The gene calls are TRBV25-1 and TRBJ2-7; 7 nucleotides agree with TRBD2. The specimen was tumor tissue (inferred from file names), collected from a patient given nivolumab and ipilimumab in sequence. This CDR3 is CASSELIAGVEQYF. The CDR3 DNA follows: TGTGCCAGCAGTGAATTGATCGCGGGGGTCGAGCAGTACTTC.